This T cell receptor beta chain was captured in a study of vaccination effects on CD4 cells after COVID-19. Turning to the study itself: The vaccine given was either BNT162b2 or mRNA-1273, in two doses. General study points: Sampling in the study covered few convalescent patients and included no early post-infection timepoints.

The assay was immunoSEQ multiplex PCR, and TCRdb's table has in-frame clones only and misses some. Of 50,000 or so clones listed, 60% to 80% are singletons. In this sample, this clone turned up a few times. Antigen unknown. Peptide-pool stimulation followed by sequencing identified expanded antigen-specific CD4+ clonotypes in the ViraFEST assay. It was after around 10 days of culture that CD4+ T cells were isolated. Vaccinees lacked prior SARS-CoV-2 infection and tested negative for nucleocapsid antibodies. Researchers reported culturing 2 million to 2.5 million PBMC in each well, adding approximately 9.4 IU/ml IL-2 and around 9.1 ug/ml peptides. Days 3 and 7 were when half the medium was replaced with IL-2 medium. The receptor was derived from a human donor who received a COVID-19 vaccine. The sequenced sample was CD4+ T cells from PBMCs cultured with HCoV-OC43 spike peptides, obtained before COVID-19 vaccination. Subset given: HCoV-OC43 spike overlapping peptide pool stimulation.

The CDR3 DNA reads as TGTGCCAGCTACCTAAACAGGGATGCTTTCTTT. This codes for CASYLNRDAFF. This chain connects TRBV12-3 or TRBV12-4 to TRBJ1-1; D perhaps matches TRBD1 (6 bases). Trimming left V 8 bases short and J 11 bases short, with 15 bases between. The CDR3 consists of 11 residues.